This TCR beta chain originates from a study of post-analysis software for immune sequencing data. cDNA libraries for TCR beta contained unique molecular identifiers. TCRdb fed the PCR reads into MiXCR, producing one record per CDR3 protein. This table holds a few hundred thousand distinct CDR3 sequences, less than 40% found once. Germline V gives CDR1 SGHRS, CDR2 YFSETQ. This CDR3 has 13 residues. Concerning this clonotype: Its antigen is as yet unknown. A read error is possible here, since a much larger clone lies one base away.

General study results and limits: There was significantly lower normalized Chao1 diversity in multiple sclerosis patients than in controls. Comparison of patients with controls showed about 5 TRBV segments more frequent in patients, TRBV5-6, TRBV5-1 and TRBV20-1 among them.

The sample comprised blood. The receptor's source is a girl aged 5 to 17 with multiple sclerosis. The chain combines TRBV5-1 with TRBJ2-4, with 8 bases that match TRBD1. The tail of the sequence fits TRBJ2-7 better, so the J call may be wrong. The CDR3 DNA reads as TGCGCCAGCAGCTGGACAGGGCCCTACGAGCAGTACTTC. It encodes CASSWTGPYEQYF.